The 25 T cell receptor beta chains given below trace back to one sample, sequenced in a study of early T cells in non-severe SARS-CoV-2 infection. Using its own MiXCR run on the 5' RACE reads, TCRdb lists one record per CDR3 protein. This repertoire shows 85,000 to 100,000 distinct CDR3 sequences, 9.5% to 12% found once; its top ten account for roughly 4.9%. Material: whole blood. The receptors were sampled from an adult who was a healthcare worker with PCR-confirmed SARS-CoV-2 infection or an uninfected control (not recorded which).

This clonotype appeared a few times. J is TRBJ2-5 and V is TRBV2, with 7 bases aligning to TRBD1. With V trimmed by 11 bases and J by 1 base, 4 bases remained unmatched. CDR3 size: 12 residues. Germline V CDR1 and CDR2: SNHLY, FYNNEI. This CDR3 is CAGHRGQETQYF. CDR3 DNA: TGTGCCGGACACAGGGGCCAAGAGACCCAGTACTTC.

This clonotype was recorded a few times. This chain links TRBV7-2 with TRBJ1-5; no firm D call. Germline CDR1 is SGHTA and CDR2 is FQGNSA. CDR3 size: 14 residues. V was pared by 5 bases and J by 1 base, with 9 bases between. CDR3 protein: CASSLRPSNQPQHF. The DNA for the CDR3 is TGTGCCAGCAGCCTCCGCCCAAGCAATCAGCCCCAGCATTTT. The full variable domain, its missing parts supplied by reference TRBV7-2 and TRBJ1-5, is GAGVSQSPSNKVTEKGKDVELRCDPISGHTALYWYRQSLGQGLEFLIYFQGNSAPDKSGLPSDRFSAERTGGSVSTLTIQRTQQEDSAVYLCASSLRPSNQPQHFGDGTRLSIL.

This chain links TRBV28 with TRBJ2-5; D uncertain. The germline V gene encodes CDR1 MDHEN and CDR2 SYDVKM. The germline V and J ends were trimmed by 2 bases and 6 bases, with 7 bases remaining between them. The CDR3 is 12 amino acids. The CDR3 loop reads CASSLPAKTQYF. CDR3 nucleotides: TGTGCCAGCAGTTTACCCGCCAAGACCCAGTACTTC.

V gene TRBV9 combines with J gene TRBJ2-5; TRBD2 is a possible D gene (5 bases). V shed 0 bases and J shed 7 bases, with 10 bases lying between them. Germline lookup yields CDR1 SGDLS and CDR2 YYNGEE. The CDR3 contains 13 residues. CDR3 in amino acids: CASSVGEGSTQYF. The CDR3 DNA is TGTGCCAGCAGCGTAGGTGAGGGATCGACCCAGTACTTC.

This clonotype has just a few counts. This chain joins TRBV29-1 and TRBJ2-1; 14 bases are shared with TRBD2. The length of the CDR3 is 15 residues. Germline CDR1 reads SQVTM; CDR2 reads ANQGSEA. Trimming at V came to 6 bases and at J to 8 bases, leaving 9 bases not matched to a gene. The CDR3 here is CSVKGTSGSADEQFF. For the CDR3, the DNA is TGCAGCGTGAAAGGGACTAGCGGGAGTGCAGATGAGCAGTTCTTC.

This clonotype turned up a few times. Possible read error: a much larger clone is one base away. V gene TRBV12-5 combines with J gene TRBJ1-5; D gene uncertain. The CDR3 covers 13 residues. Germline CDR1 reads LGHNT; CDR2 reads FRNRAP. DNA for the CDR3: TGTGCTAGTGGTTCCTCCTTCAATCAGCCCCGGCATTTT. Translated, it gives CASGSSFNQPRHF. Together with reference TRBV12-5 and TRBJ1-5, the CDR3 gives the full variable domain: DARVTQTPRHKVTEMGQEVTMRCQPILGHNTVFWYRQTMMQGLELLAYFRNRAPLDDSGMPKDRFSAEMPDATLATLKIQPSEPRDSAVYFCASGSSFNQPRHFGDGTRLSIL.

Many counts were recorded for this clonotype. This chain joins TRBV18 and TRBJ2-7; D is ambiguous. The V end lost 2 bases, the J end lost 1 base, and 6 bases lay between the germline ends. CDR3 size: 13 residues. Per germline, CDR1 KGHSH and CDR2 LQKENI. CDR3 sequence reads: CASSPVGSYEQYF. The CDR3 bases are TGTGCCAGCTCACCAGTCGGTTCCTACGAGCAGTACTTC.

The genes are TRBV7-2 and TRBJ2-7, with D perhaps matching TRBD1 (5 bases). This CDR3 region has 15 residues. CDR1 and CDR2 (germline): SGHTA, FQGNSA. V was trimmed by 0 bases and J by 2 bases, leaving 11 bases between them. DNA of the CDR3: TGTGCCAGCAGCTTAGCCAGGGCCCCCACCTACGAGCAGTACTTC. Its translation: CASSLARAPTYEQYF. The full variable domain, its missing parts supplied by reference TRBV7-2 and TRBJ2-7, is GAGVSQSPSNKVTEKGKDVELRCDPISGHTALYWYRQSLGQGLEFLIYFQGNSAPDKSGLPSDRFSAERTGGSVSTLTIQRTQQEDSAVYLCASSLARAPTYEQYFGPGTRLTVT.

The table lists this clonotype with many counts. The chain carries TRBV7-2 and TRBJ1-6; 9 nucleotides match TRBD1. Trimming at V came to 5 bases and at J to 12 bases, leaving 5 bases not matched to a gene. The CDR3 has 13 amino acids. The germline gives CDR1 SGHTA, CDR2 FQGNSA. The CDR3 bases are TGTGCCAGCAGCCCACAGGGGGCAGAACCCCTCCACTTT. It encodes CASSPQGAEPLHF.

This clonotype appeared many times. The rearrangement links TRBV21-1 to TRBJ1-5; TRBD1 is the table's D call and was not checked against the DNA. TRBV21-1 constitutes a pseudogene. This CDR3 has 16 residues. The DNA for the CDR3 is TGTGCCAGCAGCACAACGGAGACAGACCTAAATCAGCCCCAGCATTTT. It codes for CASSTTETDLNQPQHF.

This clonotype has at least ten counts. The rearrangement joins TRBV2 to TRBJ2-3; tentative D call: TRBD2 (5 bases). This CDR3 is 13 amino acids long. Between the trimmed V and J ends, which lost 4 bases and 4 bases, there was a span of 9 bases. Germline V gives CDR1 SNHLY, CDR2 FYNNEI. CDR3 DNA: TGTGCCAGCAGTGGGGAGAGGGCAGATACGCAGTATTTT. Protein sequence: CASSGERADTQYF.

Ten or more counts support this clonotype. V and J are TRBV29-1 and TRBJ1-1, with 7 nucleotides matching TRBD1. The CDR3 length is 11 residues. Losses at the gene ends were 6 bases for V and 4 bases for J; bases not matched to a gene: 2. Germline-derived CDR1 and CDR2 are SQVTM and ANQGSEA. The CDR3 loop is CSVTGATEAFF. For the CDR3, the DNA is TGCAGCGTCACAGGGGCCACTGAAGCTTTCTTT.

This clonotype was seen a few times. The V call is TRBV7-9, the J call TRBJ2-3; D is unclear. This CDR3 comprises 14 residues. CDR1 and CDR2 from the germline V gene are SEHNR and FQNEAQ (reference sequence). Deletions cut 4 bases from V and 0 bases from J, with 8 bases between. CDR3 DNA: TGTGCCAGCAGCTCAGAGACTAGCACAGATACGCAGTATTTT. Translated: CASSSETSTDTQYF.

The table lists this clonotype with many counts. V is TRBV20-1 and J is TRBJ1-3, with no clear D. Trimming pared 3 bases from V and 2 bases from J, leaving 8 bases between. The length of the CDR3 is 13 residues. The germline V gene encodes CDR1 DFQATT and CDR2 SNEGSKA (reference sequence). The CDR3 spells CSASEGPGNTIYF. CDR3 coding DNA: TGCAGTGCTAGTGAGGGCCCTGGAAACACCATATATTTT.

This clonotype turned up a few times. This rearrangement joins TRBV7-9 to TRBJ1-6; no reliable D call. V dropped 3 bases and J dropped 2 bases, with 26 bases sitting between them. Per the germline V gene, CDR1 is SEHNR and CDR2 is FQNEAQ (reference sequence). The length of the CDR3 is 21 residues. CDR3: CASSFGREAMRSQPYNSPLHF. In DNA form, the CDR3 reads TGTGCCAGCAGCTTTGGGAGAGAGGCTATGAGGAGTCAGCCCTATAATTCACCCCTCCACTTT.

This clonotype was detected ten times or more. Germline is not matched at one junction end, which may reflect a read error. V gene TRBV10-3 combines with J gene TRBJ2-3; TRBD1 aligns across 8 bases. The germline V gene has CDR1 ENHRY and CDR2 SYGVKD. The CDR3 runs to 13 residues. The CDR3 region has the DNA TGTGCCGTCAGGGGACAGGTTCTTTATACGCAGTATTTT. Translating gives CAVRGQVLYTQYF.

This clonotype was recorded at least ten times. The chain is built from TRBV24-1 and TRBJ1-2; 8 nucleotides agree with TRBD1. V dropped 4 bases and J dropped 3; count of bases not matched to a gene: 6. The CDR3 spans 15 residues. Per germline, CDR1 KGHDR and CDR2 SFDVKD. CDR3 nucleotide sequence: TGTGCCACCAGTGACCCAGGACAGGGCCACTATGGCTACACCTTC. Translation: CATSDPGQGHYGYTF.

V is TRBV20-1 and J is TRBJ2-1; 8 nucleotides agree with TRBD2. This CDR3 spans 13 amino acids. The trim removed 7 bases at V and 4 bases at J, leaving 6 bases unmatched. CDR1 is DFQATT and CDR2 is SNEGSKA in the germline V gene (reference sequence). CDR3 sequence: CSVPGLGYNEQFF. The CDR3 DNA reads as TGCAGTGTCCCGGGACTAGGGTACAATGAGCAGTTCTTC.

The J gene is TRBJ2-7, the V gene TRBV5-1; 9 bases align to TRBD1. CDR3 size: 14 residues. Germline V gives CDR1 SGHRS, CDR2 YFSETQ. Unmatched junction bases numbered 3, after V lost 0 bases and J lost 5 bases. The CDR3 coding sequence is TGCGCCAGCAGCTTGGGACAGGGGGTAAACGAGCAGTACTTC. This codes for CASSLGQGVNEQYF.

This clonotype occurred a few times. The rearrangement uses TRBV19 and TRBJ2-5, with D possibly matching TRBD2 (5 bases). Germline assignment: CDR1 LNHDA and CDR2 SQIVND (reference sequence). This CDR3 region has 16 residues. V lost 6 bases and J lost 2, with 19 bases in between. The CDR3 coding sequence is TGTGCCAGTAGCCTTTACGCCCGGGATTTTCAAGAGACCCAGTACTTC. Encoded protein: CASSLYARDFQETQYF.

This clonotype was seen repeatedly, ten times or more. J is TRBJ2-1 and V is TRBV7-3, with D possibly being TRBD1 or TRBD2 (5 bases each). The V and J ends lost 3 bases and 4 bases respectively, with 13 bases between them. Germline V gene lookup returns CDR1 SGHTA and CDR2 FQGTGA. The CDR3 is 15 residues long. CDR3 loop: CASSLGVVSYNEQFF. The CDR3 region has the DNA TGTGCCAGCAGCTTGGGGGTTGTTTCGTACAATGAGCAGTTCTTC.

V is TRBV4-2 and J is TRBJ1-2; D unresolved. This CDR3 region has 14 residues. Trimming left V 1 base short and J 7 bases short, with 13 bases between. Germline lookup yields CDR1 LGHNA and CDR2 YNFKEQ. Here the CDR3 DNA reads TGTGCCAGCAGCCAAGGGCGGCGGGATGGTGGCTACACCTTC. Translating gives CASSQGRRDGGYTF.

The chain links TRBV5-1 to TRBJ1-4; D is possibly TRBD1 (5 bases). The CDR3 runs 14 residues. Germline V CDR1 and CDR2: SGHRS, YFSETQ. V lost 4 bases, J lost 6 bases, and 13 bases lay in between. The CDR3 nucleotides read TGCGCCAGCAGCATGGGACCGAGTCATGAAAAACTGTTTTTT. Translation: CASSMGPSHEKLFF.

This clonotype showed up just a few times. The V call is TRBV19, the J call TRBJ2-7, with D perhaps TRBD2 (6 bases). The CDR3 is made up of 19 amino acids. Germline lookup yields CDR1 LNHDA and CDR2 SQIVND (reference sequence). The V end lost 4 bases, the J end lost 0 bases, and 25 bases lay between the germline ends. CDR3 in DNA: TGTGCCAGTAGTACTTACCTCGAACCGGGACGGGGGAGCTCCTACGAGCAGTACTTC. It yields the protein CASSTYLEPGRGSSYEQYF.

This clonotype was observed a few times. The rearrangement joins TRBV5-4 to TRBJ2-1; D gene unclear. Between the trimmed V and J ends, which lost 4 bases and 8 bases, there was a span of 10 bases. The CDR3 length is 12 residues. Germline-derived CDR1 and CDR2 are SGHNT and YYREEE (reference sequence). CDR3 loop: CASSTRSHEQFF. The CDR3 nucleotides are TGTGCCAGCAGCACGCGGTCTCATGAGCAGTTCTTC.